This TCR beta chain was identified during a study of glioma-infiltrating T cells. Germline V gene sequence: CDR1 MNHGY, CDR2 SVAAGI. The CDR3 is 15 residues long. Using RNA template, CDR3s of TCR alpha and beta were amplified with iRepertoire arm-PCR. Each CDR3 protein is one row after TCRdb ran MiXCR on the multiplex PCR reads. Of about 410,000 distinct CDR3 sequences in the sample, around 38% were seen once. As to this clonotype: The junction differs from germline at one of its ends, possibly a read error.

The rearrangement uses TRBV6-9 and TRBJ1-4; no firm D call. The source of this sequence is a human donor with low-grade glioma or glioblastoma, undergoing nonglioma brain surgery, or in good health (not recorded which). Sequencing input: glioma tissue, nonneoplastic brain tissue, or PBMCs (not recorded which). Here the CDR3 DNA reads TGTGCCAGCAGTTACCCGCCTGCAACTAATGAAAGACTGTTTTTT. Its protein product is CASSYPPATNERLFF.